This T cell receptor (beta chain) was recorded in a study of neoadjuvant anti-PD-1 for oral cavity cancer. Whole-study findings and limits: Only a few patients per response group were TCR-analyzed; validation needed.

Most PBMC samples had approximately 470 ng input DNA in six replicates. TCRdb's table, derived via immunoSEQ multiplex PCR, lists solely in-frame clones and lacks some. Found here are more than 8,000 clones, approximately 64% of them singletons; the top ten hold approximately 4.7%. Germline V CDR1 and CDR2: MNHEY, SMNVEV (reference sequence). This CDR3 has 18 residues. V dropped 0 bases and J dropped 2 bases, with 17 bases sitting between them. A few counts support this clone. Its target is unknown. Time point in this sample: after neoadjuvant nivolumab, at surgical resection. Analysis of PBMCs was direct, with no culture step.

This specimen was PBMCs, taken after nivolumab (anti-PD-1) treatment. The chain combines TRBV27 with TRBJ1-5, with a weak D call TRBD1 (5 bases). This TCR came from a person between 40 and 85 years old with oral cavity squamous cell carcinoma. The CDR3 sequence: CASSLSPLGVVGNQPQHF. The CDR3 DNA is TGTGCCAGCAGTTTATCCCCCTTGGGGGTCGTGGGCAATCAGCCCCAGCATTTT.